Below are 26 T cell receptor beta chains sequenced from a single sample in a study of cytomegalovirus exposure and HLA in healthy donors. Researchers ran the PCR with 60 Vbeta and 13 Jbeta primers. Sequencing was performed with immunoSEQ multiplex PCR; in TCRdb, only in-frame clones are kept and a portion is missing. Among 130,000 or so clones listed, around four fifths were seen once. Sequenced material: PBMCs. These receptors were obtained from a woman between 40 and 50 years old in good health and CMV-seropositive.

The chain recombines TRBV28 with TRBJ2-7; D unclear. CDR1 MDHEN and CDR2 SYDVKM come from the germline V gene. The CDR3 runs 12 residues. V gave up 3 bases and J gave up 3 bases, with 6 bases separating them. The CDR3 region is CASSLLYYEQYF. DNA of the CDR3: TGTGCCAGCAGTTTGTTGTACTACGAGCAGTACTTC.

The chain carries TRBV7-9 and TRBJ2-2; a weak D match, TRBD2 (6 bases). The V gene's germline CDR1 is SEHNR and CDR2 FQNEAQ (reference sequence). CDR3 length equals 16 residues. V was trimmed by 5 bases and J by 1 base, leaving 14 bases between them. CDR3 amino acids: CASSPSGLKNTGELFF. The CDR3 bases are TGTGCCAGCAGCCCGTCGGGACTCAAGAACACCGGGGAGCTGTTTTTT.

The chain combines TRBV7-2 with TRBJ1-2; D uncertain. Trimming pared 1 base from V and 3 bases from J, leaving 6 bases between. The CDR3 is 13 residues long. CDR1 and CDR2 from the germline V gene are SGHTA and FQGNSA. For the CDR3, the DNA is TGTGCCAGCAGCTTAGGGCATGACTATGGCTACACCTTC. Protein: CASSLGHDYGYTF. Using reference TRBV7-2 and TRBJ1-2 for the parts outside the CDR3, the full variable domain is GAGVSQSPSNKVTEKGKDVELRCDPISGHTALYWYRQSLGQGLEFLIYFQGNSAPDKSGLPSDRFSAERTGGSVSTLTIQRTQQEDSAVYLCASSLGHDYGYTFGSGTRLTVV.

The chain recombines TRBV19 with TRBJ1-5, with TRBD1 matching 7 bases. Trimming at V came to 10 bases and at J to 4 bases, leaving 13 bases not matched to a gene. The CDR3 totals 15 residues. The germline V gene encodes CDR1 LNHDA and CDR2 SQIVND (reference sequence). CDR3 DNA sequence: TGTGCCACCAGGGGGAGAGCGGGGGAAAATCAGCCCCAGCATTTT. Protein product: CATRGRAGENQPQHF.

There are a few counts of this clone. The CDR3 DNA reads TGTGCCAGCAGCTCGACAGGGGGCGACTATGGCTACACCTTC. It yields the protein CASSSTGGDYGYTF. This chain joins TRBV7-3 and TRBJ1-2; 10 bases match TRBD1. J gave up 3 bases and V 4 bases, and 2 bases lay outside the gene matches. The CDR3 is made up of 14 amino acids. The germline V gene encodes CDR1 SGHTA and CDR2 FQGTGA.

As for this clone: Compared with germline, one end of the junction differs, possibly owing to a read error. CDR3 in DNA: TGTTCCAGCAGCTACGTCCGGGGGGGCGGTGAAAAACTGTTTTTT. This encodes CSSSYVRGGGEKLFF. The chain employs TRBV7-9 and TRBJ1-4, with TRBD1 as a possible D gene (6 bases). Germline V gene sequence: CDR1 SEHNR, CDR2 FQNEAQ (reference sequence). CDR3 length equals 15 residues.

This chain connects TRBV28 to TRBJ2-3; possible D gene TRBD2, 6 bases. V lost 4 bases, J lost 3 bases, and 17 bases lay in between. The germline CDR1 and CDR2 sequences are MDHEN and SYDVKM. The CDR3 length is 16 residues. In nucleotides, the CDR3 is TGTGCCAGCAGTTCTGGGGTACTTGGGGGGACAGATACGCAGTATTTT. Its protein product is CASSSGVLGGTDTQYF.

V usage is TRBV7-3 and J usage is TRBJ2-2; a possible D gene is TRBD1 (6 bases). The V end lost 6 bases, the J end lost 4 bases, and 18 bases lay between the germline ends. Germline lookup yields CDR1 SGHTA and CDR2 FQGTGA. CDR3 size: 16 residues. CDR3 sequence: CASRSQGNLGTGELFF. CDR3 DNA sequence: TGTGCCAGCAGGTCGCAGGGGAATCTAGGCACCGGGGAGCTGTTTTTT.

In its sample, this clone was seen once. The chain joins TRBV5-4 to TRBJ2-7; 9 positions match TRBD2. This CDR3 is 15 amino acids long. Germline V gene sequence: CDR1 SGHNT, CDR2 YYREEE (reference sequence). Trimming took 2 bases from V and 2 from J; bases not matched to a gene: 5. This chain's CDR3 is CASSFGGGATYEQYF. The DNA of the CDR3 is TGTGCCAGCAGCTTCGGCGGGGGGGCAACCTACGAGCAGTACTTC.

Details on this clone: Other nucleotide sequences in the sample specify the same CDR3. V usage is TRBV19 and J usage is TRBJ1-5, with 10 bases identical to TRBD1. The CDR3 is made up of 16 amino acids. CDR1 and CDR2 (germline): LNHDA, SQIVND (reference sequence). V lost 9 bases and J lost 4; bases outside the gene matches: 12. CDR3 residues: CASHRDRGHGNQPQHF. Written as DNA, the CDR3 is TGTGCCAGCCACCGGGACAGGGGACATGGGAATCAGCCCCAGCATTTT.

This chain links TRBV2 with TRBJ1-2, with TRBD1 identical over 7 bases. The CDR3 loop spans 14 amino acids. Germline-derived CDR1 and CDR2 are SNHLY and FYNNEI. The trim removed 6 bases at V and 3 bases at J, leaving 7 bases unmatched. CDR3 nucleotides: TGTGCCAGCAGGGGACTTACAGGGGACTATGGCTACACCTTC. Encoded protein: CASRGLTGDYGYTF.

This chain connects TRBV7-3 to TRBJ2-1; 11 bases match TRBD2. CDR3 size: 15 residues. Trimming removed 3 bases from V and 3 bases from J; junction bases left unmatched: 1. Germline V lookup: CDR1 SGHTA, CDR2 FQGTGA. CDR3 sequence (DNA): TGTGCCAGCAGCTTCGGACTAGCGGGCTACAATGAGCAGTTCTTC. This translates into CASSFGLAGYNEQFF.

The rearrangement uses TRBV2 and TRBJ2-3; 11 bases line up with TRBD2. CDR3 size: 15 residues. V dropped 7 bases and J dropped 3; count of bases not matched to a gene: 6. Germline CDR1 reads SNHLY; CDR2 reads FYNNEI. Written as DNA, the CDR3 is TGTGCCAGCAATATACTAGCGGGGGTGACAGATACGCAGTATTTT. The encoded protein is CASNILAGVTDTQYF.

The chain couples TRBV19 to TRBJ1-4; 10 bases are shared with TRBD1. The germline V gene encodes CDR1 LNHDA and CDR2 SQIVND (reference sequence). V shed 4 bases, J shed 6 bases, and the junction held 5 bases outside the gene matches. The CDR3 is 15 amino acids. The DNA of the CDR3 is TGTGCCAGTAGTAGGATCGGACAGGGGGATGAAAAACTGTTTTTT. Its translation: CASSRIGQGDEKLFF.

The gene calls are TRBV7-2 and TRBJ2-2, with TRBD2 identical over 7 bases. The CDR3 contains 14 residues. V lost 5 bases and J lost 5; bases outside the gene matches: 5. Germline-derived CDR1 and CDR2 are SGHTA and FQGNSA. CDR3 sequence: CASSTRTRTGELFF. The CDR3, as DNA: TGTGCCAGCAGCACCCGGACTAGAACCGGGGAGCTGTTTTTT.

In DNA, the CDR3 is TGCGCCAGCAGCTTGGCGGGAACGGGACTTTTATTACGAGAGCAGTACTTC. It codes for CASSLAGTGLLLREQYF. The chain joins TRBV5-1 to TRBJ2-7; possible D gene TRBD2, 6 bases. This CDR3 contains 17 residues. Germline V lookup: CDR1 SGHRS, CDR2 YFSETQ. Trimming shortened V by 0 bases and J by 7 bases, and 23 bases separated the two germline ends.

This clone was picked up a small number of times. The chain is built from TRBV27 and TRBJ2-2; TRBD2 matches at 16 bases. CDR1 and CDR2 from the germline V gene are MNHEY and SMNVEV (reference sequence). With V trimmed by 1 base and J by 5 bases, 13 bases remained unmatched. This CDR3 comprises 21 residues. The CDR3 is CASSLFPGLAGGPSGTGELFF. As DNA, the CDR3 is TGTGCCAGCAGTTTATTTCCGGGACTAGCGGGAGGGCCCTCCGGTACCGGGGAGCTGTTTTTT.

The chain employs TRBV6-6 and TRBJ1-4; D is ambiguous. The V and J ends lost 5 bases and 8 bases respectively, with 6 bases between them. From germline, CDR1 is MNHNY and CDR2 SVGAGI (reference sequence). The CDR3 covers 11 residues. The CDR3 reads CASSKREKLFF. Here the CDR3 DNA reads TGTGCCAGCAGTAAGCGGGAAAAACTGTTTTTT.

The chain recombines TRBV18 with TRBJ2-6; D is perhaps TRBD1 (6 bases). The V end lost 4 bases, the J end lost 0 bases, and 13 bases lay between the germline ends. The CDR3 loop spans 17 amino acids. Germline V gene sequence: CDR1 KGHSH, CDR2 LQKENI. The chain's CDR3 is CASSLDRPYSGANVLTF. The CDR3 coding sequence is TGTGCCAGCTCACTGGACAGACCTTACTCTGGGGCCAACGTCCTGACTTTC.

V usage is TRBV5-6 and J usage is TRBJ1-1; 12 positions match TRBD1. J gave up 11 bases and V 4 bases, and 12 bases lay outside the gene matches. Germline-derived CDR1 and CDR2 are SGHDT and YYEEEE. This CDR3 has 15 amino acids. The CDR3 DNA sequence: TGTGCCAGCAGCGGGGCGGGACAGGGGGCTCTTCGGGCTTTCTTT. Translation gives CASSGAGQGALRAFF.

The V call is TRBV6-1, the J call TRBJ2-5; perhaps TRBD2 as D (6 bases). The DNA end is a closer match to TRBJ2-7, so the J assignment may be wrong. CDR3 length: 15 amino acids. Per germline, CDR1 MNHNS and CDR2 SASEGT. This CDR3 is CASSRGTPTYYEQYF. The CDR3 DNA is TGTGCCAGCAGTCGGGGGACCCCGACTTATTACGAGCAGTACTTC.

For this clone: The junction does not match germline at one end; this may be a read error. The rearrangement links TRBV7-7 to TRBJ2-3; D is uncertain. The CDR3 extends over 14 amino acids. The V gene's germline CDR1 is SSHAT and CDR2 FNYEAQ (reference sequence). CDR3 bases: TGTGCTAGCAGTCAGACGCGGAGTGCAGATACGCAGTATTTT. Its protein is CASSQTRSADTQYF.

The table lists this clone with a few counts. The chain's CDR3 is CASSAGPGQGYEQYF. CDR3 DNA sequence: TGTGCCAGCAGCGCCGGTCCGGGACAGGGTTACGAGCAGTACTTC. V is TRBV9 and J is TRBJ2-7, with 9 bases fitting TRBD1. Germline V gives CDR1 SGDLS, CDR2 YYNGEE. Unmatched junction bases numbered 8, after V lost 3 bases and J lost 4 bases. The CDR3 consists of 15 residues.

The rearrangement joins TRBV9 to TRBJ1-3, with 9 bases fitting TRBD1. V was pared by 3 bases and J by 0 bases, with 4 bases of the junction left unmatched. CDR3 length equals 16 residues. The germline V gene has CDR1 SGDLS and CDR2 YYNGEE. In DNA, the CDR3 is TGTGCCAGCAGCGCGGGACAGGGTTACTCTGGAAACACCATATATTTT. Amino acids: CASSAGQGYSGNTIYF.

The chain combines TRBV30 with TRBJ2-1; 9 bases are a match to TRBD1. Germline lookup yields CDR1 GTSNPN and CDR2 SVGIG (reference sequence). Germline trimming cut 1 base from V and 6 bases from J; bases unmatched to any gene: 10. The length of the CDR3 is 16 residues. The CDR3 coding sequence is TGTGCCTGGAGTGGGCGCCCTGGACAGGGGCGCAATGAGCAGTTCTTC. This gives the protein CAWSGRPGQGRNEQFF.

The gene calls are TRBV7-2 and TRBJ1-5; 9 bases map to TRBD1. This CDR3 has 17 residues. V shed 0 bases, J shed 0 bases, and the junction held 3 bases outside the gene matches. Germline CDR1 and CDR2: SGHTA and FQGNSA. The chain's CDR3 is CASSLAGTGHSNQPQHF. The CDR3 DNA reads as TGTGCCAGCAGCTTAGCCGGGACAGGGCATAGCAATCAGCCCCAGCATTTT.